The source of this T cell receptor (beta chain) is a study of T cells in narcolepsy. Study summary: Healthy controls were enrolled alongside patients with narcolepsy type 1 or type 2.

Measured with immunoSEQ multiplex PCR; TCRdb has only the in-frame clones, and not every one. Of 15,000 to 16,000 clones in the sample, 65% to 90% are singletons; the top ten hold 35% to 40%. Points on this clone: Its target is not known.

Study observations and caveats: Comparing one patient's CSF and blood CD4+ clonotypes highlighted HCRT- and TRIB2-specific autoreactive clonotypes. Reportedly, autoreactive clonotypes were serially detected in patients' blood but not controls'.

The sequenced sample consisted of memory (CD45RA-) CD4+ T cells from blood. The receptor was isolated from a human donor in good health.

The CDR3 bases are TGTGCCAGCAGCTCCGGGACCCGGGGGATCGGGGAGCTGTTTTTT. Encoded protein: CASSSGTRGIGELFF. V gene TRBV13 combines with J gene TRBJ2-2; weak D call: TRBD2 (6 bases). V gave up 4 bases and J gave up 7 bases, with 16 bases separating them. Germline values: CDR1 PRHDT, CDR2 FYEKMQ (reference sequence). The CDR3 totals 15 residues.